The next 12 T cell receptor delta chains were all read from a single sample in a study of gamma-delta chains in newborns, infants, children. TCRdb reanalyzed the reads using CATT. The data contain fewer than 15,000 delta-chain clones, about 7% of them seen just once; the ten biggest clones take up about 22%. Sequenced input: blood. The source is a child who was a newborn, infant or young child, either healthy, febrile or measles-vaccinated (not recorded which).

This clone was observed a few times. The chain joins TRDV2 to TRDJ3; 8 positions match TRDD3. Germline CDR1 GEAIGNYY, CDR2 EKD. V shed 0 bases and J 0 bases; nucleotides not matched to a gene: 12. The CDR3 has 21 residues. CDR3 sequence reads: CACDTGTGGLPSSWDTRQMFF. CDR3 sequence (DNA): TGTGCCTGTGACACCGGTACTGGGGGTCTACCGAGCTCCTGGGACACCCGACAGATGTTTTTC.

This clone has a handful of counts. Distinct nucleotide sequences in the sample also encode this CDR3. The chain employs TRDV2 and TRDJ1; D is possibly TRDD3 (5 bases). Germline V gives CDR1 GEAIGNYY, CDR2 EKD. This CDR3 comprises 16 residues. V lost 0 bases and J 2 bases, leaving 15 bases between the germline ends. The CDR3 coding sequence is TGTGCCTGTGACACCGACGCGGGATTAGGGACCGATAAACTCATCTTT. It codes for CACDTDAGLGTDKLIF.

This clone was recorded a few times. This chain connects TRDV2 to TRDJ3, with TRDD3 matching 10 bases. V was clipped by 3 bases and J by 5 bases; unmatched bases: 6. CDR3 size: 17 residues. In germline, CDR1 is GEAIGNYY, CDR2 EKD. In DNA form, the CDR3 reads TGTGCCTGTGACGTACTGGGGGATCACCGGGACACCCGACAGATGTTTTTC. This encodes CACDVLGDHRDTRQMFF.

Only a few counts were recorded for this clone. The limits of the CDR3 on the DNA are not certain, so only TCRdb's listed CDR3 is given. The CDR3 sequence is CSVLLCSKEHTGGPTLTAQLFF. The chain uses TRAV29/DV5 and TRDJ2; the table's D gene call, TRDD3, was not cross checked with the DNA. From its first to its last residue, the CDR3 has 22 amino acids. The germline CDR1 and CDR2 sequences are NSMFDY and ISSIKDK.

This clone is termed medium-sized (0.01 to 0.1%). Other DNA sequences in this sample translate to the same CDR3. This sequence joins TRDV2 and TRDJ1, with D maybe TRDD3 (5 bases). V was trimmed by 0 bases and J by 2 bases, leaving 6 bases between them. Germline CDR1 GEAIGNYY, CDR2 EKD. CDR3 size: 13 residues. The CDR3 loop is CACDTWDTDKLIF. DNA for the CDR3: TGTGCCTGTGACACCTGGGATACCGATAAACTCATCTTT.

Regarding this clone: This sample also contains other DNA sequences that code for the same CDR3. The chain couples TRDV2 to TRDJ1; 7 positions agree with TRDD3. This CDR3 comprises 13 residues. V was clipped by 1 base and J by 2 bases; unmatched bases: 0. The V gene's germline CDR1 is GEAIGNYY and CDR2 EKD. The CDR3 DNA is TGTGCCTGTGACACGGGGGATACCGATAAACTCATCTTT. It translates to CACDTGDTDKLIF.

This clone was observed a handful of times. CDR3 nucleotide sequence: TGTGCCTGTGACACCGTGTTACTGGGGGATACGCTGTCCTGGGACACCCGACAGATGTTTTTC. Residues: CACDTVLLGDTLSWDTRQMFF. The chain combines TRDV2 with TRDJ3, with 13 positions matching TRDD3. The CDR3 loop spans 21 amino acids. With 0 bases clipped from V and 1 base from J, the junction kept 8 bases outside the gene matches. Germline CDR1 is GEAIGNYY and CDR2 is EKD.

This clone was seen many times. The same CDR3 can be traced to other DNA sequences in this sample. The CDR3 spells CACDTVGVSSWDTRQMFF. The CDR3 DNA follows: TGTGCCTGTGACACCGTGGGGGTAAGCTCCTGGGACACCCGACAGATGTTTTTC. V and J are TRDV2 and TRDJ3; D may be TRDD3 (6 bases). The CDR3 length is 18 residues. Trimming took off 0 bases at V and 0 bases at J, with 11 bases between the two ends. The germline gives CDR1 GEAIGNYY, CDR2 EKD.

V is TRDV2 and J is TRDJ3, with D possibly matching TRDD3 (5 bases). This CDR3 comprises 16 residues. The germline gives CDR1 GEAIGNYY, CDR2 EKD. Trimming stripped 5 bases from V and 0 bases from J, with 10 bases between. The CDR3 bases are TGTGCCTGTGGTTTTCTGGGCTCCTGGGACACCCGACAGATGTTTTTC. Translating it yields CACGFLGSWDTRQMFF.

This clone has more than one count but fewer than ten. Sequence at one end of the junction differs from germline and may be a read error. This sample includes further DNA sequences coding for the same CDR3. V usage is TRDV2 and J usage is TRDJ3; 10 nucleotides align to TRDD3. This CDR3 has 19 amino acids. Germline CDR1 is GEAIGNYY and CDR2 is EKD. The CDR3 sequence: CACDKLGDWSSWDTRQMFF. The CDR3 DNA is TGCGCCTGTGACAAACTGGGGGATTGGAGCTCCTGGGACACCCGACAGATGTTTTTC.

This clone has more than one count but fewer than ten. Other DNA sequences of this sample code for an identical CDR3. The chain has TRDV2 and TRDJ3; TRDD3 matches 11 bases. Trimming at V came to 0 bases and at J to 1 base, leaving 7 bases not matched to a gene. CDR3 length: 20 amino acids. CDR1 and CDR2 from the germline V gene are GEAIGNYY and EKD. The CDR3 here is CACDTVLGDKGSWDTRQMFF. As DNA, the CDR3 is TGTGCCTGTGACACCGTACTGGGGGATAAGGGGTCCTGGGACACCCGACAGATGTTTTTC.

This clone was picked up many times. In the same sample, other DNA sequences code for this CDR3. The rearrangement uses TRDV2 and TRDJ3, with TRDD3 matching 7 bases. The germline V gene encodes CDR1 GEAIGNYY and CDR2 EKD. This CDR3 spans 19 amino acids. The J segment lost 0 bases and the V segment lost 0 bases, leaving 7 bases of the junction unmatched. The CDR3 reads CACDTGWGSSSWDTRQMFF. The CDR3 nucleotides read TGTGCCTGTGACACCGGCTGGGGGTCGAGCTCCTGGGACACCCGACAGATGTTTTTC.